This T cell receptor (beta chain) came from a study of T cells in localized non-small cell lung cancer. Generated by immunoSEQ multiplex PCR, the TCRdb table keeps only in-frame clones and is missing some. The sample yields tens of thousands of clones, 85% to 90% seen once. This CDR3 spans 14 amino acids. Trimming shortened V by 4 bases and J by 5 bases, and 14 bases separated the two germline ends. The germline gives CDR1 WSHSY, CDR2 SAAADI. The V call is TRBV10-2, the J call TRBJ1-1, with D perhaps TRBD1 (6 bases). This material consisted of PBMCs, taken before any cancer treatment. The TCR originated in a man between 40 and 75 years old with stage II lung adenocarcinoma. CDR3 loop: CASSAEGVKTEAFF. The CDR3 region has the DNA TGCGCCAGCAGTGCCGAGGGGGTAAAGACTGAAGCTTTCTTT.